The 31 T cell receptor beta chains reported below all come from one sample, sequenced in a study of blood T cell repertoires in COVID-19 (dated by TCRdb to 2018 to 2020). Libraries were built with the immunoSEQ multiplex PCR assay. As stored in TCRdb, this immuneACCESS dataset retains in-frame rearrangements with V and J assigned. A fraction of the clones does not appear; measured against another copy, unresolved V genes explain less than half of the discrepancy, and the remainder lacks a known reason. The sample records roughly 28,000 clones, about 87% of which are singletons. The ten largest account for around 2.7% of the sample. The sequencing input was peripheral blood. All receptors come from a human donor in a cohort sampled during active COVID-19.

The CDR3 DNA follows: TGTGCCAGGGGGGGTTTGGCTACCTACGAGCAGTACTTC. Translated: CARGGLATYEQYF. V gene TRBV2 combines with J gene TRBJ2-7; D is perhaps TRBD2 (6 bases). Germline values: CDR1 SNHLY, CDR2 FYNNEI. Trimming shortened V by 9 bases and J by 2 bases, and 14 bases separated the two germline ends. CDR3 length: 13 amino acids.

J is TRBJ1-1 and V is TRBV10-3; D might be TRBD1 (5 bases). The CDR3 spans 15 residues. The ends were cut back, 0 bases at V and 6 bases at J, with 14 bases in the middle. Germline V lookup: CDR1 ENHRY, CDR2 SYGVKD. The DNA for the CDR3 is TGTGCCATCAGTGAGTCGAACGAGGACACAGCTGAAGCTTTCTTT. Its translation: CAISESNEDTAEAFF.

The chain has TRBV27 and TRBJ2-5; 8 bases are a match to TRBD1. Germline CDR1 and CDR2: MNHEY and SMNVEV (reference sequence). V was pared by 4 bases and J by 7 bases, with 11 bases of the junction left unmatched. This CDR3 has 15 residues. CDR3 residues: CASSWGTGPSLTQYF. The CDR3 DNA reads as TGTGCCAGCAGTTGGGGGACAGGACCAAGTTTGACCCAGTACTTC.

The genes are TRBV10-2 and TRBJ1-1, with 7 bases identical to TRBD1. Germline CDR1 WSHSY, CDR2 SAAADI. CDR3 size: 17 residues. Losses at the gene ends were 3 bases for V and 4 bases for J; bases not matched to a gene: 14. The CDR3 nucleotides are TGCGCCAGCAGTGATTTTGGACAGGTCGCTGTGTCCACTGAAGCTTTCTTT. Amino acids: CASSDFGQVAVSTEAFF.

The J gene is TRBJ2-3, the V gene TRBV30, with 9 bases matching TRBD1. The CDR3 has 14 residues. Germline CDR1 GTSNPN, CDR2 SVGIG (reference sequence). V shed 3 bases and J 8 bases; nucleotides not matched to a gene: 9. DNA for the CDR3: TGTGCCTGGAGACCCCGGGACAGGGTTGGTACGCAGTATTTT. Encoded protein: CAWRPRDRVGTQYF.

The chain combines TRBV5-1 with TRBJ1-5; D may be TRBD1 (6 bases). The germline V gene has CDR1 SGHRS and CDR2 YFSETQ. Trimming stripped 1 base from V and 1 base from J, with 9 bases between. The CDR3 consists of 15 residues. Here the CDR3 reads CASSLTGLSNQPQHF. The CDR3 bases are TGCGCCAGCAGCTTGACAGGGTTGAGCAATCAGCCCCAGCATTTT. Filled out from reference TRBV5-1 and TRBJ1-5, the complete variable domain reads KAGVTQTPRYLIKTRGQQVTLSCSPISGHRSVSWYQQTPGQGLQFLFEYFSETQRNKGNFPGRFSGRQFSNSRSEMNVSTLELGDSALYLCASSLTGLSNQPQHFGDGTRLSIL.

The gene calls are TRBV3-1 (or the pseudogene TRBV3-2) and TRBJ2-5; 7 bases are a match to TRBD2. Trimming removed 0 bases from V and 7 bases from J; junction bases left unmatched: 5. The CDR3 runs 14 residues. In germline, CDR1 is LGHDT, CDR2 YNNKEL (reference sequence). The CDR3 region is CASSQDLSGGTQYF. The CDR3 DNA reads TGTGCCAGCAGCCAAGATCTCTCGGGGGGGACCCAGTACTTC.

This CDR3 reads CASSQYIISPLHF. The CDR3 DNA reads TGTGCCAGCAGTCAGTATATTATTTCACCCCTCCACTTT. The rearrangement links TRBV27 to TRBJ1-6; no reliable D call. V lost 5 bases and J lost 9, with 11 bases in between. Germline CDR1 is MNHEY and CDR2 is SMNVEV (reference sequence). This CDR3 is 13 amino acids long.

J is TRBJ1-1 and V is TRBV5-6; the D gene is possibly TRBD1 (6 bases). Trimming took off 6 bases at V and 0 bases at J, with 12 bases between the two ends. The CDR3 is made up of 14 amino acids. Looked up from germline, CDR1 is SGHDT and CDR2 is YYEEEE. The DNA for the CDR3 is TGTGCCAGCACCCGACAGGCACTGAACACTGAAGCTTTCTTT. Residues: CASTRQALNTEAFF. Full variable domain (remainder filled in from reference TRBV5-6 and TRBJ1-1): DAGVTQSPTHLIKTRGQQVTLRCSPKSGHDTVSWYQQALGQGPQFIFQYYEEEERQRGNFPDRFSGHQFPNYSSELNVNALLLGDSALYLCASTRQALNTEAFFGQGTRLTVV.

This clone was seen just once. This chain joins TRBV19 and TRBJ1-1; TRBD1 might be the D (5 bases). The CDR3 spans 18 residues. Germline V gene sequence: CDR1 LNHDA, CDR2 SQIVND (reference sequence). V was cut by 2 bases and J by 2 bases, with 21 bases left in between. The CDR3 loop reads CASSIPLWGDEVNTEAFF. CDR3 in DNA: TGTGCCAGTAGTATACCCCTGTGGGGGGACGAAGTAAACACTGAAGCTTTCTTT.

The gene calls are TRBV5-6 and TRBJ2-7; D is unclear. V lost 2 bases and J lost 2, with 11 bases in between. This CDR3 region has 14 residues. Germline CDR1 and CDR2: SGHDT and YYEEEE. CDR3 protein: CASSLVQAAYEQYF. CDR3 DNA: TGTGCCAGCAGCTTAGTCCAGGCAGCCTACGAGCAGTACTTC.

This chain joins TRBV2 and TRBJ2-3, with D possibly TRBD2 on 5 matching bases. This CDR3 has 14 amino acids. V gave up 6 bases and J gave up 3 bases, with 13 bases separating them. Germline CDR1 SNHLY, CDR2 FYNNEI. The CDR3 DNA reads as TGTGCCAGCAGCGTAGGAGCGGAAACAGATACGCAGTATTTT. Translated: CASSVGAETDTQYF.

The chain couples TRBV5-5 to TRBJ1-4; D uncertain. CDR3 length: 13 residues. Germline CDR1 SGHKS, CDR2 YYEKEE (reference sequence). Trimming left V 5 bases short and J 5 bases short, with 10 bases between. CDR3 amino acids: CASRMSPNEKLFF. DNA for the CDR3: TGTGCCAGCAGGATGAGTCCGAATGAAAAACTGTTTTTT.

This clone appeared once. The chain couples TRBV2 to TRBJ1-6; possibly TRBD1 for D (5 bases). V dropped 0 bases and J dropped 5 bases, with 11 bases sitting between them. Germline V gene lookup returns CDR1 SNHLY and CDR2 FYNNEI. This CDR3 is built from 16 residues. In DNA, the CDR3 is TGTGCCAGCAGTGAAGCTACCGGACACAATAATTCACCCCTCCACTTT. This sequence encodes CASSEATGHNNSPLHF.

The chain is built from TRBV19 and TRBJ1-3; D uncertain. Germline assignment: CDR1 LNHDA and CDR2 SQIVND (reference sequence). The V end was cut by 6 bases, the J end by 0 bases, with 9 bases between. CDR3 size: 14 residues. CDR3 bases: TGTGCCAGTAGCTTCACAGTCTCTGGAAACACCATATATTTT. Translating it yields CASSFTVSGNTIYF. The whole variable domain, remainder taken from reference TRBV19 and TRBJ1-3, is DGGITQSPKYLFRKEGQNVTLSCEQNLNHDAMYWYRQDPGQGLRLIYYSQIVNDFQKGDIAEGYSVSREKKESFPLTVTSAQKNPTAFYLCASSFTVSGNTIYFGEGSWLTVV.

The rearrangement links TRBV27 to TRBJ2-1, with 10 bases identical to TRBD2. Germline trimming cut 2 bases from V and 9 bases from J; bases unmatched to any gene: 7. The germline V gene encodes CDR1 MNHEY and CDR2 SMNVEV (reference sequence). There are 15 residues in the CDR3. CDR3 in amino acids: CASSLKASGSGEQFF. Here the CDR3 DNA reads TGTGCCAGCAGTTTAAAGGCTAGCGGGAGTGGTGAGCAGTTCTTC.

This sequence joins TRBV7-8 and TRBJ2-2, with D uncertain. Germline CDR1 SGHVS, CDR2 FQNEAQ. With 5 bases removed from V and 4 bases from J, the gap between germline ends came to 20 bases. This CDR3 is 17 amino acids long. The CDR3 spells CASSETITDVATGELFF. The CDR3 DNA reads TGTGCCAGCAGCGAAACTATCACCGACGTTGCCACCGGGGAGCTGTTTTTT.

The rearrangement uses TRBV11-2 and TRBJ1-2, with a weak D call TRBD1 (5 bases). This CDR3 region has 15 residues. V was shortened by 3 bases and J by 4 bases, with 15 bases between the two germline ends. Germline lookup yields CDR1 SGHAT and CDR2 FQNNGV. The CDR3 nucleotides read TGTGCCAGCAGCTTCGGGGGGATGGGAGTCTATGGCTACACCTTC. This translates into CASSFGGMGVYGYTF. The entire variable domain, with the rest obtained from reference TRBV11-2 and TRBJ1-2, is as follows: EAGVAQSPRYKIIEKRQSVAFWCNPISGHATLYWYQQILGQGPKLLIQFQNNGVVDDSQLPKDRFSAERLKGVDSTLKIQPAKLEDSAVYLCASSFGGMGVYGYTFGSGTRLTVV.

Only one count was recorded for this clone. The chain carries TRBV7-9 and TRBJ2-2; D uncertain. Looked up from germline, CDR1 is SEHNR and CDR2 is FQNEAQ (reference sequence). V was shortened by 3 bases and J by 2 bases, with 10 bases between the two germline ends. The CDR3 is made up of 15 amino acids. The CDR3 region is CASSFGAANTGELFF. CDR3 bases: TGTGCCAGCAGCTTCGGTGCGGCTAACACCGGGGAGCTGTTTTTT.

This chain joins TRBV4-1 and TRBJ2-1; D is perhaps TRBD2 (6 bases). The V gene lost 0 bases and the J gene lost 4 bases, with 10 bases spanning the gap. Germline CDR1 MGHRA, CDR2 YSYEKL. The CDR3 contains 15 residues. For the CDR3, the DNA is TGCGCCAGCAGCCAAGAATGGGGGGAGTACAATGAGCAGTTCTTC. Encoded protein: CASSQEWGEYNEQFF.

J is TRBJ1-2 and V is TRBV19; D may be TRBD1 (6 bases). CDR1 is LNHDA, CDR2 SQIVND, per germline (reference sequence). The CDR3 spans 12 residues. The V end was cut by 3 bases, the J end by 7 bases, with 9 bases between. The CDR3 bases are TGTGCCAGTAGTATCAGGGGCATTGGCTACACCTTC. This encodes CASSIRGIGYTF.

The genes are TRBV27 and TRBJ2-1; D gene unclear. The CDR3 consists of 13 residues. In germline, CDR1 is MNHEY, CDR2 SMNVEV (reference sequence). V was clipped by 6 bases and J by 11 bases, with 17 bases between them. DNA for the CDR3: TGTGCCAGCAGCCCTGACCCTAGTCGACAGCAGTTCTTC. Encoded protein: CASSPDPSRQQFF.

This CDR3 reads CASSEDPGETQYF. The CDR3 coding sequence is TGTGCCAGCAGTGAAGACCCAGGGGAGACCCAGTACTTC. The chain recombines TRBV2 with TRBJ2-5; possible D gene TRBD1, 5 bases. V was clipped by 1 base and J by 5 bases, with 8 bases between them. Germline CDR1 SNHLY, CDR2 FYNNEI. There are 13 residues in the CDR3.

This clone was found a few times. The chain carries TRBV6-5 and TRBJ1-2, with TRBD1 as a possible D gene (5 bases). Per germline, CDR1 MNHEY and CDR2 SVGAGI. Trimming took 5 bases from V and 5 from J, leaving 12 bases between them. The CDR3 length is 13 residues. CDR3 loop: CASSKTVGYGYTF. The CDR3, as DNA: TGTGCCAGCAGTAAGACAGTGGGGTATGGCTACACCTTC.

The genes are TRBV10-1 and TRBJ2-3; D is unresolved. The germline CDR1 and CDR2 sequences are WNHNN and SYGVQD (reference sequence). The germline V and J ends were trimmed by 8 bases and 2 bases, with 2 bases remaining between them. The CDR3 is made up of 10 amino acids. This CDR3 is CASHTDTQYF. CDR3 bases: TGCGCCAGCCACACAGATACGCAGTATTTT.

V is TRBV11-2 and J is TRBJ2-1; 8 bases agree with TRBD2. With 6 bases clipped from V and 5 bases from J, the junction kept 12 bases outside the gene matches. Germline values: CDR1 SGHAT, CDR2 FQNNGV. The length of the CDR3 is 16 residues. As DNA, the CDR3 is TGTGCCAGCAGTTACATCGGGACTAGTGACCACAATGAGCAGTTCTTC. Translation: CASSYIGTSDHNEQFF.

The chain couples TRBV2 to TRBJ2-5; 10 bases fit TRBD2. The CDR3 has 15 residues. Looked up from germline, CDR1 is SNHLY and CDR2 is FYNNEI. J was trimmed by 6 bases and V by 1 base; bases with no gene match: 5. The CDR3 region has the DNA TGTGCCAGCAGTGAAGTTCTAGCGGGAGACCAGACCCAGTACTTC. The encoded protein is CASSEVLAGDQTQYF.

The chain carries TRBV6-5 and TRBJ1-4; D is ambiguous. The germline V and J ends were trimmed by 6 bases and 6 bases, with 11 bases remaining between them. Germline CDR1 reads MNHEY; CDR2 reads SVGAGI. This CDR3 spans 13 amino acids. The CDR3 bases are TGTGCCAGCAGGACGGGAGACTATGAAAAACTGTTTTTT. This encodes CASRTGDYEKLFF.

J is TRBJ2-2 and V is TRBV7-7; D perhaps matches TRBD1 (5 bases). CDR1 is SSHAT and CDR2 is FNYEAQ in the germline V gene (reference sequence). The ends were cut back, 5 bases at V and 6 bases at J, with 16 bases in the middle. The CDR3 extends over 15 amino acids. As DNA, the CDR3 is TGTGCCAGCAGCCCTGTTACGCAGGGCGCCGGGGAGCTGTTTTTT. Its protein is CASSPVTQGAGELFF.

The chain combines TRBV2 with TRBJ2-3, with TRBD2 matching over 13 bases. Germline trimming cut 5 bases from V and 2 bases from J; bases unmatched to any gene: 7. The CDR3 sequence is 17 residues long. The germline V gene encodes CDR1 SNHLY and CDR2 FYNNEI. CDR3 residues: CASSSRTSGGPTDTQYF. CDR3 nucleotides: TGTGCCAGCAGTTCTAGGACTAGCGGGGGACCCACAGATACGCAGTATTTT.

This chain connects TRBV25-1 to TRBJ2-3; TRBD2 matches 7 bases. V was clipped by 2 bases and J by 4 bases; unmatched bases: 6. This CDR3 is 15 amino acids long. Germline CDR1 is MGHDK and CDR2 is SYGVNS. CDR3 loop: CASSEIGGSSDTQYF. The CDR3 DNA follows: TGTGCCAGCAGTGAAATTGGCGGGAGCTCAGATACGCAGTATTTT.